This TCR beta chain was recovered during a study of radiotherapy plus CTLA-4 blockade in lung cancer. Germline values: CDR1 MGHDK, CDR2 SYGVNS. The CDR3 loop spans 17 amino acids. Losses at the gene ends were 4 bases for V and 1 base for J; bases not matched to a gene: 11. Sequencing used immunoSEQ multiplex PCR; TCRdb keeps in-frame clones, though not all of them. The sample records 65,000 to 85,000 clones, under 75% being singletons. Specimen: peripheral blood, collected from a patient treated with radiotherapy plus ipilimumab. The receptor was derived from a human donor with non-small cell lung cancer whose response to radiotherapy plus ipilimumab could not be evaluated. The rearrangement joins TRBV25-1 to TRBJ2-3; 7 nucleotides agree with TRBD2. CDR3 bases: TGTGCCAGCAGTGGGGGCTTGGGACTATGGGGCACAGATACGCAGTATTTT. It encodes CASSGGLGLWGTDTQYF. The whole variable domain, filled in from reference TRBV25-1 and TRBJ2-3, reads EADIYQTPRYLVIGTGKKITLECSQTMGHDKMYWYQQDPGMELHLIHYSYGVNSTEKGDLSSESTVSRIRTEHFPLTLESARPSHTSQYLCASSGGLGLWGTDTQYFGPGTRLTVL.